Listed here are 17 T cell receptor beta chains from one sample, sequenced in a study of T cells in Graves' hyperthyroidism and ophthalmopathy. From RNA transcripts, TCR beta CDR3 regions were amplified. Using the HTBI primer set, a first-round RT-PCR was run on the TCR CDR3. TCRdb reprocessed the multiplex PCR reads with MiXCR, giving one entry per CDR3 protein. Among 380,000 or so distinct CDR3 sequences listed, around 13% were seen once. Sequencing used blood. The receptors derive from a woman aged 25 to 39 with Graves' hyperthyroidism.

This clonotype was found a few times. The rearrangement links TRBV7-9 to TRBJ2-5, with D hard to call. Germline V gene data show CDR1 as SEHNR and CDR2 as FQNEAQ (reference sequence). Between the trimmed V and J ends, which lost 1 base and 2 bases, there was a span of 8 bases. This CDR3 contains 14 residues. For the CDR3, the DNA is TGTGCCAGCAGCTTAGTCCCCCTACAAGAGACCCAGTACTTC. Its translation: CASSLVPLQETQYF. Together with reference TRBV7-9 and TRBJ2-5, the CDR3 gives the full variable domain: DTGVSQNPRHKITKRGQNVTFRCDPISEHNRLYWYRQTLGQGPEFLTYFQNEAQLEKSRLLSDRFSAERPKGSFSTLEIQRTEQGDSAMYLCASSLVPLQETQYFGPGTRLLVL.

This clonotype was observed many times. The genes are TRBV11-2 and TRBJ2-1; a weak D match, TRBD1 (6 bases). This CDR3 comprises 14 residues. Between the trimmed V and J ends, which lost 5 bases and 6 bases, there was a span of 14 bases. Germline CDR1 SGHAT, CDR2 FQNNGV. In nucleotides, the CDR3 is TGTGCCAGCAGCCTGAGGGGGTTCAGCAATGAGCAGTTCTTC. It yields the protein CASSLRGFSNEQFF.

V is TRBV6-1 and J is TRBJ1-5, with TRBD1 as a possible D gene (5 bases). With 3 bases removed from V and 5 bases from J, the gap between germline ends came to 8 bases. The CDR3 contains 13 residues. The germline V gene encodes CDR1 MNHNS and CDR2 SASEGT. The CDR3 bases are TGTGCCAGCAGTGACGGGACGTATCAGCCCCAGCATTTT. Translated, it gives CASSDGTYQPQHF.

This clonotype was seen more than once but under ten times. V gene TRBV18 combines with J gene TRBJ1-1; the match to TRBD1 covers 9 bases. V gave up 6 bases and J gave up 5 bases; unmatched junction bases: 7. Germline CDR1 and CDR2: KGHSH and LQKENI. This CDR3 contains 14 residues. CDR3 sequence reads: CASSHRGPGTEAFF. The CDR3 DNA is TGTGCCAGCTCCCACAGGGGGCCGGGTACTGAAGCTTTCTTT.

Of note for this clonotype: Since a much larger clone is just one base distant, this may be a read error. The CDR3 carries no conserved terminal phenylalanine or tryptophan, so it likely arises from a read error. The gene calls are TRBV11-1 and TRBJ2-1; 13 bases line up with TRBD2. Germline trimming cut 5 bases from V and 4 bases from J; bases unmatched to any gene: 2. The CDR3 loop spans 15 amino acids. The germline CDR1 and CDR2 sequences are SGHAT and FQDESV (reference sequence). The CDR3 bases are TGTGCCAGCAGCGGACTAGCGGGAGAATACAATGAGCAGTTCTCC. Its protein product is CASSGLAGEYNEQFS.

The chain recombines TRBV5-1 with TRBJ2-7; D possibly corresponds to TRBD2 (6 bases). Germline assignment: CDR1 SGHRS and CDR2 YFSETQ. V lost 4 bases and J 3 bases, leaving 11 bases between the germline ends. The CDR3 has 13 amino acids. The CDR3 spells CASSGGTVYEQYF. CDR3 in DNA: TGCGCCAGCAGCGGCGGGACGGTCTACGAGCAGTACTTC.

This clonotype was picked up many times. The chain is built from TRBV28 and TRBJ1-1, with D maybe TRBD1 (5 bases). V was shortened by 8 bases and J by 7 bases, with 14 bases between the two germline ends. Germline values: CDR1 MDHEN, CDR2 SYDVKM. There are 12 residues in the CDR3. CDR3 sequence: CASLRGAGEAFF. The DNA for the CDR3 is TGTGCCAGCCTCCGAGGGGCCGGTGAAGCTTTCTTT.

This clonotype was observed at least ten times. J is TRBJ2-4 and V is TRBV3-1, with D hard to call. Deletions cut 0 bases from V and 8 bases from J, with 5 bases between. CDR3 size: 12 residues. Germline CDR1 and CDR2: LGHDT and YNNKEL (reference sequence). The CDR3 region is CASSQEEHIQYF. For the CDR3, the DNA is TGTGCCAGCAGCCAAGAGGAGCACATTCAGTACTTC.

This clonotype appeared a few times. The chain employs TRBV20-1 and TRBJ1-6; 8 positions match TRBD1. Germline CDR1 is DFQATT and CDR2 is SNEGSKA (reference sequence). J was trimmed by 10 bases and V by 7 bases; bases with no gene match: 9. The CDR3 is 13 residues long. The CDR3 protein is CSVSTGENSPLHF. The CDR3 DNA follows: TGCAGTGTTTCGACAGGGGAGAACTCACCCCTCCACTTT.

This clonotype was found many times. This sequence joins TRBV29-1 and TRBJ2-7; D possibly matches TRBD1 or TRBD2 (7 bases each). The CDR3 consists of 13 residues. V lost 4 bases and J 3 bases, leaving 13 bases between the germline ends. Germline V gives CDR1 SQVTM, CDR2 ANQGSEA. The CDR3 coding sequence is TGCAGCGTTGCGGGGAGGGGGCTCTACGAGCAGTACTTC. Its translation is CSVAGRGLYEQYF.

This rearrangement joins TRBV7-9 to TRBJ2-7; 11 nucleotides agree with TRBD1. J was trimmed by 6 bases and V by 6 bases; bases with no gene match: 7. CDR1 SEHNR and CDR2 FQNEAQ come from the germline V gene (reference sequence). This CDR3 contains 14 residues. The chain's CDR3 is CASRPVGTGGEQYF. Written as DNA, the CDR3 is TGTGCCAGCAGACCCGTCGGGACAGGGGGCGAGCAGTACTTC.

There are many counts of this clonotype. The chain couples TRBV6-6 to TRBJ2-7; 14 bases match TRBD2. J was trimmed by 2 bases and V by 2 bases; bases with no gene match: 8. CDR1 and CDR2 from the germline V gene are MNHNY and SVGAGI (reference sequence). The CDR3 extends over 18 amino acids. For the CDR3, the DNA is TGTGCCAGCAGTTACGGGGGGACTAGCGGGAGAAATGCCTACGAGCAGTACTTC. Its translation: CASSYGGTSGRNAYEQYF.

The table lists this clonotype with a few counts. This chain uses TRBV25-1 with TRBJ2-7, with a tentative D call TRBD1 (5 bases). Between the trimmed V and J ends, which lost 5 bases and 0 bases, there was a span of 14 bases. The germline V gene encodes CDR1 MGHDK and CDR2 SYGVNS. The CDR3 has 15 residues. The CDR3 sequence: CASSYSRTHSYEQYF. The CDR3 coding sequence is TGTGCCAGCAGTTATTCTAGGACACACTCCTACGAGCAGTACTTC.

This clonotype showed up just a few times. CDR3 bases: TGTGCCAGCAGCCTCCGTCCAATAGCGGGAGTTCGGGATGAGCAGTTCTTC. Its translation is CASSLRPIAGVRDEQFF. The gene calls are TRBV3-1 and TRBJ2-1, with TRBD2 identical over 9 bases. In germline, CDR1 is LGHDT, CDR2 YNNKEL (reference sequence). Losses at the gene ends were 4 bases for V and 8 bases for J; bases not matched to a gene: 15. The CDR3 covers 17 residues.

At least ten counts were recorded for this clonotype. The chain uses TRBV19 and TRBJ2-1, with 11 nucleotides matching TRBD2. Trimming removed 5 bases from V and 2 bases from J; junction bases left unmatched: 5. The CDR3 is 16 residues long. Germline CDR1 and CDR2: LNHDA and SQIVND (reference sequence). The CDR3 nucleotides are TGTGCCAGTAGTTCTAGCGGGAGGCTGACCTACAATGAGCAGTTCTTC. Amino acid sequence: CASSSSGRLTYNEQFF.

This clonotype was recorded at least ten times. The chain uses TRBV28 and TRBJ2-1; no reliable D call. Looked up from germline, CDR1 is MDHEN and CDR2 is SYDVKM. The CDR3 loop spans 12 amino acids. Trimming removed 5 bases from V and 6 bases from J, with 8 bases in between. The CDR3 region has the DNA TGTGCCAGCAGTCCGCAACCCAATGAGCAGTTCTTC. It is translated as CASSPQPNEQFF.

This clonotype has just a few counts. The chain is built from TRBV5-4 and TRBJ2-7, with 7 bases lining up with TRBD2. This CDR3 region has 14 residues. Germline trimming cut 3 bases from V and 6 bases from J; bases unmatched to any gene: 9. The germline CDR1 and CDR2 sequences are SGHNT and YYREEE (reference sequence). The CDR3 spells CASSWGGRGGEQYF. The CDR3 coding sequence is TGTGCCAGCAGCTGGGGAGGGCGCGGGGGCGAGCAGTACTTC.